Listed here is a single T cell receptor beta chain. The target of this receptor is not known. The input lacks base qualities; no much larger clone sits a single base away. The sample comes from a study of OX40 agonist ivuxolimab in advanced cancers. As for the study more broadly: Ivuxolimab was an agonistic, fully human IgG2 monoclonal antibody directed against OX40 (CD134), a costimulatory receptor. Intravenous ivuxolimab was administered to patients every 2 weeks at six dose levels: 0.01, 0.1, 0.3, 1.5, 3 and 10 mg/kg. Among the approximately 50 dose-escalation patients, about 20 had hepatocellular carcinoma, roughly 15 melanoma, 9 renal cell carcinoma and 9 head and neck cancer. In the dose-escalation cohort, around 80% of patients were male, and the mean age was 60 years with a range of 23 to 79. Prior anti-PD-1, anti-PD-L1 or anti-CTLA-4 therapy was permitted, and checkpoint inhibitors had been received by approximately 39% of dose-escalation patients. Partial responses occurred in three dose-escalation patients, of whom one had hepatocellular carcinoma and two had cutaneous melanoma. The purpose of peripheral TCRbeta sequencing was to test whether ivuxolimab changed TCR sequence diversity and led to clonal T-cell expansion. The paper covers the monotherapy dose-escalation part of the phase I ivuxolimab trial, which included N of about 51 patients.

CDR1 and CDR2 were assigned from the germline V gene (reference sequence) as SEHNR and FQNEAQ. Between the V and J ends, shortened by 7 bases and 5 bases respectively, the junction contains 7 bases. From the cysteine through the phenylalanine, the CDR3 covers 11 amino acids. Just the 33-base CDR3 DNA is kept, in frame starting at base 1. Patients with a history of autoimmune disease or receiving systemic immunosuppression were excluded from the trial. Peripheral blood for TCR sequencing was collected from all dose cohorts at baseline, on cycle 4 day 1, and on cycle 7 day 1. The samples were taken from a phase I, first-in-human, multicenter, open-label dose-escalation trial of ivuxolimab. Adults with locally advanced or metastatic head and neck squamous cell, hepatocellular, melanoma or renal cell carcinoma were enrolled in the trial. Before TCR sequencing, CD4+ T cells and CD8+ T cells were sorted from peripheral blood as separate populations.

For sequencing of the TCRbeta CDR3 region, genomic DNA was extracted from the sorted cells. The immunoSEQ Assay was used for sequencing of TCRbeta CDR3 regions. TCRdb took this table from immuneACCESS and kept in-frame rearrangements with V and J called. Such tables lack part of the clones; where checked against another copy, unresolved V genes explain under half of the gap, and the rest is unexplained. The sample has tens of thousands of clones on record, around nine tenths of them singletons. The ten biggest clones cover around 0.76% of the sample. Paper-wide results and their limitations: In the 0.1-3.0 mg/kg groups, partial responders were among the patients with the lowest normalized peripheral clonal expansion, particularly in CD8+ T cells. After ivuxolimab, more expanded clones were found on average in CD8+ T cells than in CD4+ T cells. The antigen specificity of the peripheral T cells that underwent clonal expansion was not determined. Low levels of normalized T-cell clonal expansion were also shown by some nonresponding patients. At doses of 0.1 to 3.0 mg/kg, clonal expansion of both CD4+ and CD8+ blood T cells was observed from baseline to week 6.

This specimen was CD4+ or CD8+ T cells sorted from blood, taken in a trial of the OX40 agonist ivuxolimab. The chain was built from TRBV7-9 and TRBJ2-3; no D segment can be confidently identified. The sequence was obtained from an adult with an advanced solid tumor such as melanoma, head and neck, liver or kidney cancer. The CDR3 region: CASNWGDTQYF. The nucleotide sequence reads as follows: TGTGCCAGCAACTGGGGAGATACGCAGTATTTT.